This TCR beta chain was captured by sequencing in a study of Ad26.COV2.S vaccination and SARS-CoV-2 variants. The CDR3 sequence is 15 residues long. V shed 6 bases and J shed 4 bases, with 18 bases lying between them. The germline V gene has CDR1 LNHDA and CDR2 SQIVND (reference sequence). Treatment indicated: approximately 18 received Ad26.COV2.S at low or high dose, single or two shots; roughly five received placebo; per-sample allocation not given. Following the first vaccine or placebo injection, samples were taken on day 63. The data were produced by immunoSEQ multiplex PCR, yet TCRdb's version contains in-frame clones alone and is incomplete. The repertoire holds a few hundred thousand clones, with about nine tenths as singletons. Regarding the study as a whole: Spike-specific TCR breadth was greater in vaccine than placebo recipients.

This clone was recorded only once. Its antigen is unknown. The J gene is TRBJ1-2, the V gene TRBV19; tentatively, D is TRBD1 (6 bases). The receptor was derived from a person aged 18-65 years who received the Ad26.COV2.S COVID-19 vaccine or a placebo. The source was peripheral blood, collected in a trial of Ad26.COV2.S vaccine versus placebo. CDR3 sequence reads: CASRMVQGATYGYTF. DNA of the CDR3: TGTGCCAGTAGGATGGTACAGGGCGCAACCTATGGCTACACCTTC.